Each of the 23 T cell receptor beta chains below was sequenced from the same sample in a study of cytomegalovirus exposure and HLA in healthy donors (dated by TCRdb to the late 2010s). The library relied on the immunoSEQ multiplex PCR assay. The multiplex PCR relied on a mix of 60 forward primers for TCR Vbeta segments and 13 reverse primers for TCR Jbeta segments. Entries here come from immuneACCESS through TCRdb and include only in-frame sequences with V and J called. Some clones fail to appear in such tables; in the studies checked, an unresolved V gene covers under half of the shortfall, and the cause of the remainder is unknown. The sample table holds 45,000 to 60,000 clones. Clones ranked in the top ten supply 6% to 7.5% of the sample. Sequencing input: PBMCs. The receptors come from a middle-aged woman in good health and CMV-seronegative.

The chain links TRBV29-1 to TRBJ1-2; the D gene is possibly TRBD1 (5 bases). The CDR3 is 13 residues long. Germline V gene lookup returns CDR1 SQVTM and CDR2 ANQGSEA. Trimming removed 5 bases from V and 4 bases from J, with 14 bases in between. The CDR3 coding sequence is TGCAGCGTTTACCAGGGATCGAGCTATGGCTACACCTTC. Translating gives CSVYQGSSYGYTF.

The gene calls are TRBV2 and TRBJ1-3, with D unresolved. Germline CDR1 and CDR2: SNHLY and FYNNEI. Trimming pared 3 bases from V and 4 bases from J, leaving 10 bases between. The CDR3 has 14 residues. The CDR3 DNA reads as TGTGCCAGCAGTGACCCCTTAGTAGGAAACACCATATATTTT. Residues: CASSDPLVGNTIYF. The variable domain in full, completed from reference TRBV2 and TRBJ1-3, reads EPEVTQTPSHQVTQMGQEVILRCVPISNHLYFYWYRQILGQKVEFLVSFYNNEISEKSEIFDDQFSVERPDGSNFTLKIRSTKLEDSAMYFCASSDPLVGNTIYFGEGSWLTVV.

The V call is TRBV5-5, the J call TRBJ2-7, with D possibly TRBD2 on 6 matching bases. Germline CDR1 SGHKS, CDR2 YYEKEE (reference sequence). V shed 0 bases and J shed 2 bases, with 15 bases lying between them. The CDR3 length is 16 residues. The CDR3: CASSLGAGFSAYEQYF. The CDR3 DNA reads TGTGCCAGCAGCTTGGGGGCGGGGTTCAGCGCCTACGAGCAGTACTTC.

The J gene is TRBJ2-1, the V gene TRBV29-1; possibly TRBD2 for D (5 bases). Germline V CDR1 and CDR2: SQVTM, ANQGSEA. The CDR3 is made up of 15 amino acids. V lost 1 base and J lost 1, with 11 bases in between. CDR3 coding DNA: TGCAGCGTTGAAGGGTTAAGCGGTTCCTACAATGAGCAGTTCTTC. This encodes CSVEGLSGSYNEQFF.

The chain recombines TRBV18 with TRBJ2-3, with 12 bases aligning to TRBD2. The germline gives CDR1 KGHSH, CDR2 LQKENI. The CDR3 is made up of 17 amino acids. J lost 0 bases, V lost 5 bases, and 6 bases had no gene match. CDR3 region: CASSSRLAGASTDTQYF. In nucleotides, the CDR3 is TGTGCCAGCTCATCAAGACTAGCGGGGGCTAGCACAGATACGCAGTATTTT.

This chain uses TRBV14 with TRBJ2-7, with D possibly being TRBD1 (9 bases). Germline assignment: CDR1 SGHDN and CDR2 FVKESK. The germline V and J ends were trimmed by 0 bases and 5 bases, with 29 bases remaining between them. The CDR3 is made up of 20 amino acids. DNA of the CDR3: TGTGCCAGCAGCCAAGATCCGGGACAGGGTTTCAGCGGGAGCCCCCACGAGCAGTACTTC. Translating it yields CASSQDPGQGFSGSPHEQYF.

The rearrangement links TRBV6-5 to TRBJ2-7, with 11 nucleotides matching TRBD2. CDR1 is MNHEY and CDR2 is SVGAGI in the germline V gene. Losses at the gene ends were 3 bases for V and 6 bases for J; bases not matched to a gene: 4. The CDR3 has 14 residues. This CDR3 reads CASSYSTSGSEQYF. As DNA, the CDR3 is TGTGCCAGCAGTTATAGCACTAGCGGGAGCGAGCAGTACTTC.

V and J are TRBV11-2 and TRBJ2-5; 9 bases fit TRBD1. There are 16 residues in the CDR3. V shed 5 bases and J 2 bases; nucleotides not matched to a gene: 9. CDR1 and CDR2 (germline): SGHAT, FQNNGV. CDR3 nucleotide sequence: TGTGCCAGCAGCCAGAGGGACAGGGTTTTTCAAGAGACCCAGTACTTC. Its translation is CASSQRDRVFQETQYF.

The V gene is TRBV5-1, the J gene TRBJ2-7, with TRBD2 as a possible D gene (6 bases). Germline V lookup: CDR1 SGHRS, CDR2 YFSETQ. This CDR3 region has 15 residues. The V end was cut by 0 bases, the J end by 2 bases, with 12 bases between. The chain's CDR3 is CASSLVSASAYEQYF. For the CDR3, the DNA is TGCGCCAGCAGCTTGGTCTCGGCTAGCGCCTACGAGCAGTACTTC.

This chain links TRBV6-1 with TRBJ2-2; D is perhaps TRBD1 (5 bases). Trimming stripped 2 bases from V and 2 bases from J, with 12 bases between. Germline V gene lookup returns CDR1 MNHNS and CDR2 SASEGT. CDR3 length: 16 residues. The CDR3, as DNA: TGTGCCAGCAGTGAAAGCGACAGCCTAAACACCGGGGAGCTGTTTTTT. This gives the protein CASSESDSLNTGELFF.

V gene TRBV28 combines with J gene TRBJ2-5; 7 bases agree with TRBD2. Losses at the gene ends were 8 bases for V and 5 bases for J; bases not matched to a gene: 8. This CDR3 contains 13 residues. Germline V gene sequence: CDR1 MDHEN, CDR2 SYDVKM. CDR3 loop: CASQDFGGETQYF. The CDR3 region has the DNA TGTGCCAGCCAAGACTTCGGGGGGGAGACCCAGTACTTC. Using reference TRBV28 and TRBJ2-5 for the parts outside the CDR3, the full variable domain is DVKVTQSSRYLVKRTGEKVFLECVQDMDHENMFWYRQDPGLGLRLIYFSYDVKMKEKGDIPEGYSVSREKKERFSLILESASTNQTSMYLCASQDFGGETQYFGPGTRLLVL.

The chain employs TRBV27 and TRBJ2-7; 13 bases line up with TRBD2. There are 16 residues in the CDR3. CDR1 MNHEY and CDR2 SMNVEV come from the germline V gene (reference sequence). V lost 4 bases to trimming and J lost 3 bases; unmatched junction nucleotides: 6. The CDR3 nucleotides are TGTGCCAGCAGTTGGGGGACTAGCGGGATAAACTACGAGCAGTACTTC. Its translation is CASSWGTSGINYEQYF.

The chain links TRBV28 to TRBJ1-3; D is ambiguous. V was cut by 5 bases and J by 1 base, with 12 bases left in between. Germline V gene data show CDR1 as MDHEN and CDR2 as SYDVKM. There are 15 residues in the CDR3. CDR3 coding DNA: TGTGCCAGCAGTACCCGTCCCAGATCTGGAAACACCATATATTTT. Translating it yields CASSTRPRSGNTIYF.

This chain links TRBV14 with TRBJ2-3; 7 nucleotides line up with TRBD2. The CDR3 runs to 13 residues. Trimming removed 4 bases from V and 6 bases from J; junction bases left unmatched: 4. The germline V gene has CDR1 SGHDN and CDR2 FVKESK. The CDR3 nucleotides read TGTGCCAGCAGCCCCCTAGCGGCTGATACGCAGTATTTT. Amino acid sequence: CASSPLAADTQYF. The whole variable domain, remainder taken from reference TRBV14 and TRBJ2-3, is EAGVTQFPSHSVIEKGQTVTLRCDPISGHDNLYWYRRVMGKEIKFLLHFVKESKQDESGMPNNRFLAERTGGTYSTLKVQPAELEDSGVYFCASSPLAADTQYFGPGTRLTVL.

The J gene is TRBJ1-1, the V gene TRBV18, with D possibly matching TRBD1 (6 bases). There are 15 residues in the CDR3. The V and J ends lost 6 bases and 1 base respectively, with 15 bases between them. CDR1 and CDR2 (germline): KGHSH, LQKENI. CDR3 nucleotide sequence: TGTGCCAGCTCCGCTCCAACAGGGCCGAACACTGAAGCTTTCTTT. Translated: CASSAPTGPNTEAFF.

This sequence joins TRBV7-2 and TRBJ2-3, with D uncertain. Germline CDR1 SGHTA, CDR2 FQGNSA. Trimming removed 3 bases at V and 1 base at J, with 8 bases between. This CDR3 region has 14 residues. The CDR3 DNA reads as TGTGCCAGCAGCTTCGTTCGGGGCACAGATACGCAGTATTTT. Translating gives CASSFVRGTDTQYF.

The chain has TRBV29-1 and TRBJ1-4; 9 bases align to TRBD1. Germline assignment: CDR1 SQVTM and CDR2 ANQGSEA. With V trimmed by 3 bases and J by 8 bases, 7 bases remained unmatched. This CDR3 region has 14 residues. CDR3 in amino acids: CSVEGTGNNEKLFF. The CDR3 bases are TGCAGCGTTGAGGGGACAGGGAACAACGAAAAACTGTTTTTT.

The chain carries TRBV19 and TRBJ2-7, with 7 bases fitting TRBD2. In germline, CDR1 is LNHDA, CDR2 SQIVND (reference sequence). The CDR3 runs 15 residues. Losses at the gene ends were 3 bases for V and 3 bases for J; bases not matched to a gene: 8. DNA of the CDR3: TGTGCCAGTAGTATTAGTCTTAGCGGGCTCTACGAGCAGTACTTC. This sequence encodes CASSISLSGLYEQYF. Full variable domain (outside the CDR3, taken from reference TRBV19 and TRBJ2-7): DGGITQSPKYLFRKEGQNVTLSCEQNLNHDAMYWYRQDPGQGLRLIYYSQIVNDFQKGDIAEGYSVSREKKESFPLTVTSAQKNPTAFYLCASSISLSGLYEQYFGPGTRLTVT.

The CDR3 here is CASSYGPQEFEQFF. In DNA form, the CDR3 reads TGTGCCAGCAGTTATGGGCCTCAAGAGTTTGAGCAGTTCTTC. The chain employs TRBV6-5 and TRBJ2-1, with no clear D. Between the trimmed V and J ends, which lost 3 bases and 9 bases, there was a span of 15 bases. CDR1 and CDR2 from the germline V gene are MNHEY and SVGAGI. The length of the CDR3 is 14 residues.

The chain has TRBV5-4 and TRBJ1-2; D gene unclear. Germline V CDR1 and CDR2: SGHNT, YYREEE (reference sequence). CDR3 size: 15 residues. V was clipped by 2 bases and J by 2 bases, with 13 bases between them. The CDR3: CASSFGIGMNYGYTF. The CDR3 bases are TGTGCCAGCAGCTTCGGGATAGGTATGAACTATGGCTACACCTTC.

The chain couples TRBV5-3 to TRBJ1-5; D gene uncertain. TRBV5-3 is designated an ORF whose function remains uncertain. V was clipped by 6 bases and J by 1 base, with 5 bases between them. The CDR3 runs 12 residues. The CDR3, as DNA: TGTGCCAGAATGAGCAGCAATCAGCCCCAGCATTTT. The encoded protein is CARMSSNQPQHF.

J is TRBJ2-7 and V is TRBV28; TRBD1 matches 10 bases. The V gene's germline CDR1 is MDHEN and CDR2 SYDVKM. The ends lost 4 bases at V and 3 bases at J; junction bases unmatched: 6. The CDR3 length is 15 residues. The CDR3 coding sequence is TGTGCCAGCAGTTCCCGGACAGGGGGTTTCTACGAGCAGTACTTC. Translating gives CASSSRTGGFYEQYF.

DNA for the CDR3: TGTGCCAGCAGCTTAAGAGGGGGAGCTATGGCTACTGGCTACACCTTC. Translated, it gives CASSLRGGAMATGYTF. The V gene is TRBV7-9, the J gene TRBJ1-2; possibly TRBD1 for D (6 bases). This CDR3 comprises 16 residues. V was shortened by 2 bases and J by 7 bases, with 20 bases between the two germline ends. The V gene's germline CDR1 is SEHNR and CDR2 FQNEAQ (reference sequence).